A selection of T cell receptor beta chains follows, all from one sample in a study of Ad26.COV2.S vaccination and SARS-CoV-2 variants. Assay: immunoSEQ multiplex PCR; the TCRdb copy retains only in-frame clones and omits some. The sample has hundreds of thousands of clones, 92% seen once; the top ten hold under 4%. The sample in question was peripheral blood, obtained after recovery from COVID-19. Receptors originate from a human donor who had recovered from COVID-19. Both conserved end residues are trimmed from each CDR3. Only some rows state a clone size, as once, few, many or a class for expanded clones.

v_call clone_size cdr3_aa
TRBV9 NA ASSVDGLAGGFYYNEQF
TRBV19 once ASSIAGWANTGELF
TRBV15 NA ATTSTGQGSLAF
TRBV2 few ASSEGGVGYEQY
TRBV4-1 NA ASSHSVSGSDTEAF
TRBV29-1 NA SVRGRGRIADTQY
TRBV5-6 NA ASSFKGAGEKLF
TRBV4-1 NA ASSPITDRDYGYT
TRBV11-2 NA ASSLAGGFAETQY
TRBV7-9 NA ASSLGLDIQY
TRBV21-1 NA ASSHPPSGSPLH
TRBV19 NA ASTGDRAGSGANVLT
TRBV19 NA ASSISTSGAPTDTQY
TRBV10-1 NA ASSEGSRRGTEAF
TRBV6-5 NA ASSPGRQTQY
TRBV7-2 NA ASSLGQGANEAF
TRBV2 NA ASSEGMGGEADTQY
TRBV19 NA ASRQRTGANNEQF
TRBV14 NA ASSGPAWGANYGYT
TRBV19 NA ASSIIPGQGQPQH
TRBV18 NA ASSPGAPAVNTEAF
TRBV19 NA ASKSGKEQY